This is a list of T cell receptor beta chains from one sample in a study of blood T cell repertoires in COVID-19. Assay used: immunoSEQ multiplex PCR; TCRdb lists only in-frame clones, some missing. This table has around 140,000 clones, around nine tenths appearing once. Material: peripheral blood. The receptor source for this set is a man between 50 and 59 years old with active or convalescent COVID-19. The CDR3 runs from the conserved cysteine through the conserved F or W. The D gene is left open where the match is weak. The listing skips clone size in some rows; elsewhere it reads once, few, many or a size class.

abundance: .
d_gene: TRBD1
j_gene: TRBJ1-2
v_gene: TRBV11-2
CDR3aa: CASSLEGQGYGYTF
CDR3nt: TGTGCCAGCAGCTTAGAGGGACAGGGCTATGGCTACACCTTC

abundance: .
d_gene: .
j_gene: TRBJ2-7
v_gene: TRBV6-2/TRBV6-3
CDR3aa: CASSYSTGLDYEQYF
CDR3nt: TGTGCCAGCAGTTACTCGACAGGACTGGACTACGAGCAGTACTTC

abundance: .
d_gene: TRBD1
j_gene: TRBJ2-1
v_gene: TRBV2
CDR3aa: CASTRDRDNEQFF
CDR3nt: TGTGCCAGCACCCGGGACAGGGACAATGAGCAGTTCTTC

abundance: .
d_gene: TRBD2
j_gene: TRBJ2-2
v_gene: TRBV4-1
CDR3aa: CASSFRSGGANTGELFF
CDR3nt: TGCGCCAGCAGCTTCCGAAGCGGGGGGGCGAACACCGGGGAGCTGTTTTTT

abundance: .
d_gene: TRBD2
j_gene: TRBJ2-7
v_gene: TRBV5-4
CDR3aa: CASSLSGSLYEQYF
CDR3nt: TGTGCCAGCAGCCTCAGCGGGAGTCTCTACGAGCAGTACTTC

abundance: .
d_gene: .
j_gene: TRBJ1-3
v_gene: TRBV19
CDR3aa: CASDDAGRGISGNTIYF
CDR3nt: TGTGCCAGTGATGACGCGGGGCGTGGTATTTCTGGAAACACCATATATTTT

abundance: once
d_gene: TRBD1
j_gene: TRBJ2-2
v_gene: TRBV6-5
CDR3aa: CASSRQGLTGELFF
CDR3nt: TGTGCCAGCAGTCGACAGGGGCTAACCGGGGAGCTGTTTTTT

abundance: .
d_gene: .
j_gene: TRBJ1-6
v_gene: TRBV12-5
CDR3aa: CASGWSTGAGSPLHF
CDR3nt: TGTGCTAGTGGTTGGTCTACAGGAGCGGGCTCACCCCTCCACTTT

abundance: .
d_gene: .
j_gene: TRBJ1-6
v_gene: TRBV5-1
CDR3aa: CASSPLGPGQKGNSPLHF
CDR3nt: TGCGCCAGCAGCCCACTCGGGCCGGGACAAAAAGGGAATTCACCCCTCCACTTT

abundance: .
d_gene: TRBD1
j_gene: TRBJ1-5
v_gene: TRBV7-6
CDR3aa: CASSLLSGQAGQPQHF
CDR3nt: TGTGCCAGCAGCTTACTTAGTGGACAGGCTGGACAGCCCCAGCATTTT

abundance: .
d_gene: TRBD2
j_gene: TRBJ2-5
v_gene: TRBV9
CDR3aa: CASTPQSGRNPGTQYF
CDR3nt: TGTGCCAGCACCCCTCAAAGCGGGAGGAACCCGGGGACCCAGTACTTC

abundance: .
d_gene: TRBD2
j_gene: TRBJ2-5
v_gene: TRBV12-5
CDR3aa: CASGLRLAGGPGETQYF
CDR3nt: TGTGCTAGTGGTTTGCGACTAGCGGGAGGGCCAGGGGAGACCCAGTACTTC

abundance: .
d_gene: .
j_gene: TRBJ1-1
v_gene: TRBV6-5
CDR3aa: CASSYGPGFDTEAFF
CDR3nt: TGTGCCAGCAGTTACGGCCCAGGGTTCGACACTGAAGCTTTCTTT

abundance: many
d_gene: .
j_gene: TRBJ1-1
v_gene: TRBV11-2
CDR3aa: CASSLDRDTEAFF
CDR3nt: TGTGCCAGCAGCTTAGACAGGGACACTGAAGCTTTCTTT

abundance: few
d_gene: TRBD1
j_gene: TRBJ1-5
v_gene: TRBV6-5
CDR3aa: CASRRQGHSNQPQHF
CDR3nt: TGTGCCAGCAGAAGACAGGGCCATAGCAATCAGCCCCAGCATTTT

abundance: .
d_gene: TRBD2
j_gene: TRBJ2-5
v_gene: TRBV11-2
CDR3aa: CASSLRGGGRRETQYF
CDR3nt: TGTGCCAGCAGCTTACGTGGGGGGGGTCGTCGAGAGACCCAGTACTTC

abundance: .
d_gene: .
j_gene: TRBJ1-5
v_gene: TRBV15
CDR3aa: CATSRDSGFNQPQHF
CDR3nt: TGTGCCACCAGCAGAGATTCCGGGTTTAATCAGCCCCAGCATTTT

abundance: .
d_gene: TRBD1
j_gene: TRBJ1-4
v_gene: TRBV14
CDR3aa: CASSPRQGRTEKLFF
CDR3nt: TGTGCCAGCAGCCCAAGACAGGGTAGGACTGAAAAACTGTTTTTT

abundance: .
d_gene: TRBD2
j_gene: TRBJ2-5
v_gene: TRBV29-1
CDR3aa: CSAGGTSGAETQYF
CDR3nt: TGCAGCGCCGGGGGGACTAGCGGGGCGGAGACCCAGTACTTC

abundance: .
d_gene: TRBD1
j_gene: TRBJ1-2
v_gene: TRBV30
CDR3aa: CASPGTGGWYGYTF
CDR3nt: TGTGCCTCCCCCGGGACAGGGGGCTGGTATGGCTACACCTTC

abundance: .
d_gene: TRBD1
j_gene: TRBJ2-7
v_gene: TRBV4-3
CDR3aa: CASSQGQGHEQYF
CDR3nt: TGCGCCAGCAGCCAAGGACAGGGCCACGAGCAGTACTTC

abundance: once
d_gene: TRBD1
j_gene: TRBJ1-2
v_gene: TRBV5-4
CDR3aa: CASSPPGGKGYGYTF
CDR3nt: TGTGCCAGCAGCCCCCCAGGGGGCAAAGGCTATGGCTACACCTTC

abundance: .
d_gene: TRBD2
j_gene: TRBJ2-1
v_gene: TRBV4-2
CDR3aa: CASSPGLAGEYNEQFF
CDR3nt: TGTGCCAGCAGCCCGGGACTAGCGGGGGAGTACAATGAGCAGTTCTTC

abundance: once
d_gene: TRBD2
j_gene: TRBJ2-7
v_gene: TRBV19
CDR3aa: CASSSGGGLYEQYF
CDR3nt: TGTGCCAGTAGCTCCGGGGGGGGCCTCTACGAGCAGTACTTC

abundance: .
d_gene: .
j_gene: TRBJ1-2
v_gene: TRBV12-5
CDR3aa: CASGPPTETGSNYGYTF
CDR3nt: TGTGCTAGTGGCCCCCCCACCGAAACAGGGTCGAACTATGGCTACACCTTC

abundance: .
d_gene: TRBD1
j_gene: TRBJ2-7
v_gene: TRBV19
CDR3aa: CASSTYRGTYEQYF
CDR3nt: TGTGCCAGTAGTACCTACAGGGGAACCTACGAGCAGTACTTC

abundance: .
d_gene: TRBD1
j_gene: TRBJ2-3
v_gene: TRBV19
CDR3aa: CASSADRGPSTDTQYF
CDR3nt: TGTGCCAGTAGCGCCGACAGGGGGCCAAGCACAGATACGCAGTATTTT